The present entry profiles one TCR beta chain with its context. The antigen is unknown. This CDR3 contains 13 residues. Germline loops: CDR1 SGHNT, CDR2 YENEEA. Trimming took off 1 base at V and 2 bases at J, with 3 bases between the two ends. Libraries were prepared by immunoSEQ multiplex PCR; TCRdb keeps only in-frame clonotypes and omits some of them. The data hold about 55,000 clones, with approximately 84% observed a single time. This entry comes from a study of lymphopenia after photon versus proton radiotherapy. Study-wide findings and caveats: Survival link was tested only in deceased patients; proton benefit remains a possibility. Proton therapy kept repertoires fairly stable, unlike photons, which gained effector/memory cells. After lymphocyte nadir, photon-treated repertoires showed oligoclonal expansion, especially CD8+ Temra.

This specimen was peripheral blood, taken from a patient treated with proton-based radiotherapy. The sequence came from a man aged 60-69 years with pancreatic cancer. This chain joins TRBV11-3 and TRBJ2-1, with D uncertain. This chain's CDR3 is CASSLAAYNEQFF. CDR3 nucleotides: TGTGCCAGCAGCTTAGCGGCCTACAATGAGCAGTTCTTC.